These T cell receptor beta chains were read from a single sample in a study of naive and memory T cell subsets. TCRdb processed the UMI-ligation and nested PCR reads anew with MiXCR; each CDR3 protein has one entry. The sample holds under 150,000 distinct CDR3 sequences; 15% to 20% are singletons and the top ten take around 0.14%. The sample consisted of naive CD4+ T cells from blood. The receptors stem from a human donor in good health. Both conserved end residues are part of each CDR3. The D gene is left open where the match is weak. A clone size is listed for some rows: how often the clone was seen (once, few, many), or a class if it is expanded.

V gene	J gene	clone size	D gene	CDR3 protein	CDR3 DNA
TRBV23-1	TRBJ2-1	few	TRBD2	CASRQKRERNEQFF	TGCGCCAGCAGACAAAAGCGGGAACGAAATGAGCAGTTCTTC
TRBV12-3/TRBV12-4	TRBJ1-5	NA	TRBD1	CASSFDRAAQPQHF	TGTGCCAGCAGTTTCGACAGGGCCGCTCAGCCCCAGCATTTT
TRBV7-2	TRBJ2-7	NA	TRBD2	CASSWTSGTYEQYF	TGTGCCAGCAGCTGGACTAGCGGGACATACGAGCAGTACTTC
TRBV6-6	TRBJ2-6	NA	NA	CASTPAGLGSGANVLTF	TGTGCCAGCACCCCCGCAGGGTTAGGGTCTGGGGCCAACGTCCTGACTTTC
TRBV14	TRBJ2-2	NA	NA	CASGQFNTGELFF	TGTGCCAGTGGACAGTTCAACACCGGGGAGCTGTTTTTT
TRBV5-6	TRBJ2-1	NA	TRBD2	CASSYPGLALNEQFF	TGTGCCAGCAGCTATCCGGGACTAGCACTTAATGAGCAGTTCTTC
TRBV5-1	TRBJ2-6	NA	TRBD1	CASSLDLRGLKAGANVLTF	TGCGCCAGCAGCTTGGACCTCAGGGGGTTAAAAGCTGGGGCCAACGTCCTGACTTTC
TRBV20-1	TRBJ2-1	NA	TRBD2	CSAWTSGGSYNEQFF	TGCAGTGCTTGGACTAGCGGGGGATCCTACAATGAGCAGTTCTTC
TRBV10-3	TRBJ2-2	NA	NA	CAISPWTNTGELFF	TGTGCCATCAGCCCCTGGACTAACACCGGGGAGCTGTTTTTT
TRBV5-6	TRBJ2-5	NA	NA	CASSLVTGKKETQYF	TGTGCCAGCAGCCTCGTGACCGGGAAAAAAGAGACCCAGTACTTC
TRBV4-1	TRBJ1-5	NA	NA	CASSQTGRGSNQPQNF	TGCGCCAGCAGCCAAACCGGAAGGGGCAGCAATCAGCCCCAGAATTTT
TRBV13	TRBJ1-5	NA	NA	CASHHHQPQHF	TGTGCCAGCCACCACCATCAGCCCCAGCATTTT
TRBV12-3/TRBV12-4	TRBJ1-3	many	NA	CASSLSGNTIYF	TGTGCCAGCAGTTTATCTGGAAACACCATATATTTT
TRBV5-1	TRBJ1-2	NA	NA	CASSLGSGYTF	TGCGCCAGCAGCTTAGGAAGTGGCTACACCTTC
TRBV6-5	TRBJ1-2	NA	NA	CASNYLSGGAYGYTF	TGTGCCAGCAATTACCTGAGCGGCGGGGCCTATGGCTACACCTTC
TRBV2	TRBJ1-2	NA	NA	CASSTGQELGYTF	TGTGCCAGCAGCACGGGCCAGGAACTTGGCTACACCTTC
TRBV28	TRBJ2-3	many	NA	CASSSPVPADTQYF	TGTGCCAGCAGTTCACCCGTTCCGGCAGATACGCAGTATTTT
TRBV19	TRBJ2-1	few	NA	CASSIALGNIISYNEQFF	TGTGCCAGTAGTATCGCCCTGGGGAACATAATCTCCTACAATGAGCAGTTCTTC
TRBV28	TRBJ2-6	NA	TRBD1	CASIVGQAPSGANVLTF	TGTGCCAGCATCGTGGGACAGGCCCCCTCTGGGGCCAACGTCCTGACTTTC
TRBV7-3	TRBJ1-1	NA	TRBD1	CASSSAGTEPDEAFF	TGTGCCAGCAGCTCAGCCGGGACAGAGCCGGATGAAGCTTTCTTT
TRBV28	TRBJ2-7	few	TRBD2	CASSFHLGLAGVSYEQYF	TGTGCCAGCAGTTTTCACCTCGGACTAGCGGGTGTTTCCTACGAGCAGTACTTC
TRBV29-1	TRBJ2-6	NA	NA	CSVGDPRANVLTF	TGCAGCGTTGGTGACCCTCGGGCCAACGTCCTGACTTTC
TRBV2	TRBJ2-4	once	NA	CASTPGRAKNIQYF	TGTGCCAGCACTCCCGGTCGAGCCAAAAACATTCAGTACTTC
TRBV28	TRBJ1-4	few	TRBD1	CASRSGQGHEKLFF	TGTGCCAGCAGGTCGGGACAGGGTCACGAAAAACTGTTTTTT
TRBV29-1	TRBJ1-1	few	NA	CSVDGAGVTEAFF	TGCAGCGTTGACGGGGCAGGGGTGACTGAAGCTTTCTTT
TRBV5-1	TRBJ2-5	few	NA	CASSLAEETQYF	TGCGCCAGCAGCTTGGCCGAGGAGACCCAGTACTTC
TRBV7-8	TRBJ2-1	NA	NA	CASLTGAPYNEQFF	TGTGCCAGCTTGACTGGGGCGCCATACAATGAGCAGTTCTTC
TRBV12-5	TRBJ2-7	few	TRBD1	CASARDRGTYEQYF	TGTGCTAGTGCCCGGGACAGGGGGACCTACGAGCAGTACTTC
TRBV20-1	TRBJ2-3	once	TRBD2	CSARDSSGTDTQYF	TGCAGTGCTAGAGATTCTAGCGGGACAGATACGCAGTATTTT
TRBV20-1	TRBJ1-1	many	NA	CSASDHTLNTEAFF	TGCAGTGCTAGCGACCACACCCTGAACACTGAAGCTTTCTTT
TRBV20-1	TRBJ2-1	many	TRBD2	CSARSPWTSGYSYNEQFF	TGCAGTGCCCGAAGCCCATGGACTAGCGGGTACTCCTACAATGAGCAGTTCTTC
TRBV10-3	TRBJ1-3	NA	NA	CAISEGQIDSGNTIYF	TGTGCCATCAGTGAAGGGCAGATAGACTCTGGAAACACCATATATTTT
TRBV27	TRBJ1-2	few	TRBD1	CASSFGDRGYGYTF	TGTGCCAGCAGTTTCGGTGACAGGGGATATGGCTACACCTTC
TRBV20-1	TRBJ2-4	few	TRBD1	CSANRGVLAKNIQYF	TGCAGTGCTAACAGGGGGGTACTAGCCAAAAACATTCAGTACTTC
TRBV12-3/TRBV12-4	TRBJ2-1	NA	NA	CASSPTSWDEQFF	TGTGCCAGCAGCCCAACTAGCTGGGATGAGCAGTTCTTC
TRBV4-3	TRBJ2-1	few	TRBD2	CASSQSGTSENNEQFF	TGCGCCAGCAGCCAGTCCGGGACTAGCGAAAACAATGAGCAGTTCTTC
TRBV19	TRBJ1-1	once	NA	CASSPLDLQGLNTEAFF	TGTGCCAGTAGCCCCCTGGATCTGCAGGGATTGAACACTGAAGCTTTCTTT
TRBV20-1	TRBJ2-2	few	NA	CSASPGGGNTGELFF	TGCAGTGCTTCCCCCGGCGGAGGGAACACCGGGGAGCTGTTTTTT
TRBV2	TRBJ2-3	NA	TRBD2	CASSEVLAGGTSTDTQYF	TGTGCCAGCAGTGAGGTTTTAGCGGGAGGGACTAGCACAGATACGCAGTATTTT
TRBV12-3/TRBV12-4	TRBJ1-1	NA	TRBD1	CASNPGQGAFYTEAFF	TGTGCCAGCAATCCGGGACAGGGGGCGTTTTACACTGAAGCTTTCTTT
TRBV5-1	TRBJ2-7	NA	TRBD2	CASSVVGGSSSYEQYF	TGCGCCAGCAGCGTTGTGGGCGGGAGTAGCTCCTACGAGCAGTACTTC
TRBV25-1	TRBJ2-1	NA	TRBD2	CASSESQRGLLDF	TGTGCCAGCAGTGAATCCCAGCGGGGCTTGTTGGATTTC
TRBV20-1	TRBJ1-5	few	NA	CSARLGGSNQPQHF	TGCAGTGCTAGGCTTGGGGGGAGCAATCAGCCCCAGCATTTT